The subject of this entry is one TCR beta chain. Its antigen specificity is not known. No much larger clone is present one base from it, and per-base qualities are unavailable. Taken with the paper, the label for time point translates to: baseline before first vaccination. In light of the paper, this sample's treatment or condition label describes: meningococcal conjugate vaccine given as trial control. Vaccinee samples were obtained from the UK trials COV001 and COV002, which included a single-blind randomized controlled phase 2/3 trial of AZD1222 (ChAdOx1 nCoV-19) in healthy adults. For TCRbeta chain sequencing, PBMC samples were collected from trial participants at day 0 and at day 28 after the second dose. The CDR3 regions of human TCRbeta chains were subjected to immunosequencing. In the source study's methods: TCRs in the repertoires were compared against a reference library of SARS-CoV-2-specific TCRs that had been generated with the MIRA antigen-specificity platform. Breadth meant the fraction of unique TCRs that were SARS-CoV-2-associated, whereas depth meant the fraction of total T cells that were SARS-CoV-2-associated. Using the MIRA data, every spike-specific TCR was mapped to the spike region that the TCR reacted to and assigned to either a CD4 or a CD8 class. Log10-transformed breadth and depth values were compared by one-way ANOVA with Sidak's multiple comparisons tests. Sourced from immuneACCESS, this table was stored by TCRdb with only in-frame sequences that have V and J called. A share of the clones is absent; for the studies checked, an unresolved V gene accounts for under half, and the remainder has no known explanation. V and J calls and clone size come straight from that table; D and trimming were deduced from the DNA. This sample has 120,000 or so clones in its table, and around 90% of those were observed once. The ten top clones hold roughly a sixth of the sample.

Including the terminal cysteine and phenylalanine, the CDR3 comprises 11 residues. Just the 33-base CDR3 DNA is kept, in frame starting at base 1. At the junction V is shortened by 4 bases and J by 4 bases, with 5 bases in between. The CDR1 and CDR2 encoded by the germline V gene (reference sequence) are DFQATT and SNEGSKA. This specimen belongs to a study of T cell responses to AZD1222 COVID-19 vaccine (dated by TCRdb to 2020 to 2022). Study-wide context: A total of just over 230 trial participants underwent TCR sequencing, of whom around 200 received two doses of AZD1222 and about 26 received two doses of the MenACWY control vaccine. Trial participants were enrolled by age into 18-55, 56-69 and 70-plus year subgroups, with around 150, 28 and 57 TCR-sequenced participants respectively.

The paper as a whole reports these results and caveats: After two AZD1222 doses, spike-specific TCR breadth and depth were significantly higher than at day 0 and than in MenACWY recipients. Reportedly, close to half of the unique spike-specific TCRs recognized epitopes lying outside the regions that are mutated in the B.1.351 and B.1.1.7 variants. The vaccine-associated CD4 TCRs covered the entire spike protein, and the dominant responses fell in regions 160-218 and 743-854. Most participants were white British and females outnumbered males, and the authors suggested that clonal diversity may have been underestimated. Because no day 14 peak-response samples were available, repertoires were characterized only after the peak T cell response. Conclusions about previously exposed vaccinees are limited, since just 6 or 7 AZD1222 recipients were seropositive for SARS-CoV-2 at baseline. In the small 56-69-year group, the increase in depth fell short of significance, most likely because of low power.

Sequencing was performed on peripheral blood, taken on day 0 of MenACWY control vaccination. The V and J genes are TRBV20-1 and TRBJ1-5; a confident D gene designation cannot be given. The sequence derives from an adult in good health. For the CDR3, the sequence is CSAKRNQPQHF. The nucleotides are TGCAGTGCTAAGAGAAATCAGCCCCAGCATTTT.